Listed below are T cell receptor beta chains from one sample, sequenced in a study of cytomegalovirus exposure and HLA in healthy donors. Produced via immunoSEQ multiplex PCR; TCRdb's table is partial and in-frame only. The table records about 110,000 clones, 65% to 80% of them present only once. Sequenced material: PBMCs. The receptors shown here come from a male donor in good health and CMV-seropositive. The CDR3 runs from the conserved cysteine through the conserved F or W. The D gene is left open where the match is weak. Clone size is not always given. Where it is, it says once, few, many or a class for expanded clones.

j_call cdr3_length d_call clone_size v_call cdr3_aa cdr3_nt
TRBJ2-7 13 TRBD2 NA TRBV5-1 CASSLSGAYEQYF TGCGCCAGCAGCCTAAGCGGGGCCTACGAGCAGTACTTC
TRBJ2-1 14 NA NA TRBV27 CASSLHFPGNEQFF TGTGCCAGCAGTTTACATTTCCCCGGCAATGAGCAGTTCTTC
TRBJ1-2 14 NA NA TRBV6-5 CASSYSVLNYGYTF TGTGCCAGCAGTTACTCGGTTCTAAACTATGGCTACACCTTC
TRBJ2-2 11 NA few TRBV25-1 CASSETGELFF TGTGCCAGCAGCGAGACCGGGGAGCTGTTTTTT
TRBJ2-1 15 TRBD2 NA TRBV5-1 CASSYLAGAYNEQFF TGCGCCAGCAGCTACCTAGCGGGAGCCTACAATGAGCAGTTCTTC
TRBJ1-2 13 NA NA TRBV7-9 CASSPTYAYGYTF TGTGCCAGCAGCCCCACTTATGCGTATGGCTACACCTTC
TRBJ1-2 15 TRBD1 once TRBV5-1 CASSLRPGGVYGYTF TGCGCCAGCAGCTTGAGGCCAGGGGGCGTCTATGGCTACACCTTC
TRBJ1-4 19 TRBD1 NA TRBV28 CASNRPGTGSDATNEKLFF TGTGCCAGCAATCGACCCGGGACAGGGAGCGATGCAACTAATGAAAAACTGTTTTTT
TRBJ2-2 17 NA NA TRBV5-1 CASRGGTGSIGTGELFF TGCGCCAGCAGAGGGGGTACGGGGAGCATTGGCACCGGGGAGCTGTTTTTT
TRBJ2-1 19 TRBD2 NA TRBV9 CASSVAGLAGGPGQNEQFF TGTGCCAGCAGCGTAGCCGGACTAGCGGGAGGGCCGGGGCAGAATGAGCAGTTCTTC
TRBJ2-5 18 TRBD2 NA TRBV4-1 CASSQRAGSGEVGETQYF TGCGCCAGCAGCCAACGCGCAGGTAGCGGGGAAGTAGGAGAGACCCAGTACTTC
TRBJ2-3 16 TRBD2 NA TRBV5-6 CASSVTSGGATDTQYF TGTGCCAGCAGCGTCACTAGCGGGGGGGCAACAGATACGCAGTATTTT
TRBJ2-5 21 NA few TRBV29-1 CSVEALFFPGGQVVIQETQYF TGCAGCGTTGAAGCGCTGTTCTTCCCAGGGGGGCAGGTAGTTATTCAAGAGACCCAGTACTTC
TRBJ1-2 13 NA NA TRBV28 CASSFGRAGGYTF TGTGCCAGCAGTTTCGGCAGGGCTGGTGGCTACACCTTC
TRBJ2-7 12 NA few TRBV6-1 CASIGLASEQYF TGTGCCAGCATCGGGCTAGCTTCCGAGCAGTACTTC
TRBJ1-5 14 NA NA TRBV7-2 CASSLGQGNQPQHF TGTGCCAGCAGCTTAGGGCAGGGAAATCAGCCCCAGCATTTT
TRBJ2-7 12 TRBD1 NA TRBV2 CASTTGGYEQYF TGTGCCAGCACAACAGGGGGATACGAGCAGTACTTC
TRBJ2-2 13 NA NA TRBV5-1 CASSLEGTGELFF TGCGCCAGCAGCTTGGAGGGGACCGGGGAGCTGTTTTTT
TRBJ2-5 16 TRBD1 NA TRBV27 CASSLVQGAPQETQYF TGTGCCAGCAGTTTAGTACAGGGGGCTCCTCAAGAGACCCAGTACTTC
TRBJ2-3 15 NA NA TRBV14 CASSQKSLALDTQYF TGTGCCAGCAGCCAAAAAAGTCTAGCGTTAGATACGCAGTATTTT
TRBJ2-1 15 TRBD1 few TRBV11-3 CASSPGTGAYNEQFF TGTGCCAGCAGCCCTGGGACAGGGGCCTACAATGAGCAGTTCTTC
TRBJ2-1 15 NA few TRBV7-2 CASSRRGGSYNEQFF TGTGCCAGCAGCCGCAGGGGCGGCTCCTACAATGAGCAGTTCTTC
TRBJ2-7 16 NA NA TRBV5-1 CASSLLSTGAKDEQYF TGCGCCAGCAGCTTGTTAAGTACTGGAGCTAAAGACGAGCAGTACTTC
TRBJ1-1 16 NA NA TRBV4-3 CASSYETARMNTEAFF TGCGCCAGCAGCTATGAGACAGCACGAATGAACACTGAAGCTTTCTTT
TRBJ2-3 15 TRBD2 NA TRBV5-4 CASSPSAGGPDTQYF TGTGCCAGCAGCCCATCAGCGGGAGGGCCGGATACGCAGTATTTT
TRBJ2-3 18 NA NA TRBV4-2 CASSHAGVFDRNTDTQYF TGTGCCAGCAGCCATGCTGGGGTGTTTGACAGGAACACAGATACGCAGTATTTT
TRBJ2-5 18 NA NA TRBV27 CASSLLGRRMGLQETQYF TGTGCCAGCAGTTTATTAGGACGCCGGATGGGACTCCAAGAGACCCAGTACTTC
TRBJ2-2 14 NA once TRBV5-1 CASSGWTNTGELFF TGCGCCAGCAGCGGATGGACTAACACCGGGGAGCTGTTTTTT
TRBJ2-7 16 TRBD1 NA TRBV5-4 CASSVGQGVSPYEQYF TGTGCCAGCAGCGTGGGACAGGGGGTTTCACCCTACGAGCAGTACTTC
TRBJ2-1 16 TRBD2 NA TRBV4-1 CASSQDHSGTYGEQFF TGCGCCAGCAGCCAAGACCATAGCGGGACGTACGGTGAGCAGTTCTTC
TRBJ1-5 14 NA NA TRBV7-6 CASSLRQGNQPQHF TGTGCCAGCAGCTTACGGCAGGGTAATCAGCCCCAGCATTTT
TRBJ2-1 15 TRBD2 once TRBV5-1 CASSLGASGRNEQFF TGCGCCAGCAGCTTGGGAGCTAGCGGGAGAAATGAGCAGTTCTTC
TRBJ2-5 15 TRBD2 NA TRBV4-3 CASSQDTSGGETQYF TGCGCCAGCAGCCAAGATACTAGCGGGGGAGAGACCCAGTACTTC
TRBJ2-3 16 NA NA TRBV4-2 CASSQGRLGPADTQYF TGTGCCAGCAGCCAAGGTCGGCTAGGCCCCGCAGATACGCAGTATTTT
TRBJ1-1 14 TRBD1 few TRBV6-5 CASTRGGTGREAFF TGTGCCAGCACCCGAGGAGGGACAGGGAGAGAAGCTTTCTTT
TRBJ1-5 13 NA NA TRBV28 CATESPVTQPQHF TGTGCCACCGAGTCACCGGTTACTCAGCCCCAGCATTTT
TRBJ2-7 16 TRBD1 NA TRBV2 CASGAMTDRAPYEQYF TGTGCCAGCGGAGCAATGACGGACAGGGCGCCCTACGAGCAGTACTTC
TRBJ2-6 18 NA NA TRBV4-2 CASSQGNSRGPGANVLTF TGTGCCAGCAGCCAAGGGAATAGCAGGGGCCCTGGGGCCAACGTCCTGACTTTC
TRBJ1-2 16 NA NA TRBV4-1 CASSQDNRDLNYGYTF TGCGCCAGCAGCCAAGACAACAGGGACCTAAACTATGGCTACACCTTC
TRBJ2-3 17 NA NA TRBV4-3 CASSQEGVTGITDTQYF TGCGCCAGCAGCCAAGAGGGGGTGACAGGAATCACAGATACGCAGTATTTT
TRBJ2-2 13 NA NA TRBV28 CATRGRLTGELFF TGTGCCACCCGAGGGCGACTCACCGGGGAGCTGTTTTTT
TRBJ1-6 13 NA NA TRBV5-1 CASNEGVGSPLHF TGCGCCAGCAACGAGGGGGTTGGTTCACCCCTCCACTTT
TRBJ2-5 12 NA NA TRBV6-5 CASEDHGETQYF TGTGCCAGCGAGGATCATGGGGAGACCCAGTACTTC
TRBJ2-2 14 TRBD1 NA TRBV5-1 CASSSDRGTGELFF TGCGCCAGCAGCAGCGACAGGGGAACCGGGGAGCTGTTTTTT
TRBJ1-4 12 NA NA TRBV14 CASSQARGKLFF TGTGCCAGCAGCCAAGCGCGCGGAAAACTGTTTTTT
TRBJ2-5 16 NA NA TRBV28 CASSPSLGAGLETQYF TGTGCCAGCAGTCCATCCTTGGGGGCTGGCTTGGAGACCCAGTACTTC
TRBJ2-5 15 TRBD2 NA TRBV6-5 CASSSGLAGVETQYF TGTGCCAGCAGTTCGGGACTAGCGGGAGTAGAGACCCAGTACTTC
TRBJ2-7 16 NA NA TRBV15 CATSRIRLQGPYEQYF TGTGCCACCAGCAGAATAAGATTGCAGGGGCCCTACGAGCAGTACTTC
TRBJ2-7 14 NA NA TRBV7-3 CASSLSGGAYEQYF TGTGCCAGCAGCCTAAGCGGAGGGGCCTACGAGCAGTACTTC
TRBJ2-7 15 TRBD2 NA TRBV28 CASSLGLAGVSEQYF TGTGCCAGCAGCCTGGGACTAGCGGGAGTCAGCGAGCAGTACTTC
TRBJ2-3 15 NA NA TRBV1 CTRIRGSTSTDTQYF TGCACCAGGATAAGGGGGAGCACTAGCACAGATACGCAGTATTTT
TRBJ2-7 14 TRBD1 NA TRBV6-1 CASSVGQGSYEQYF TGTGCCAGCAGTGTCGGACAGGGGTCCTACGAGCAGTACTTC
TRBJ2-3 18 TRBD2 once TRBV4-2 CASSQTTSGGASTDTQYF TGTGCCAGCAGCCAAACGACTAGCGGGGGGGCGAGCACAGATACGCAGTATTTT